This T cell receptor (beta chain) derives from a study of breast tumors, draining lymph nodes, adjacent tissues (dated by TCRdb to 2016 to 2017). Regarding the research as a whole: The study compared TCR beta repertoires across tumor, adjacent nontumor tissue and axillary lymph nodes from breast cancer patients. In human breast cancer, the study set out to evaluate how tumor, surrounding tissue and draining lymph node repertoires relate to one another and whether T cells may move between these sites.

The axillary draining lymph nodes of breast cancer patients were the source of the lymph node samples. This sample was sequenced with an Illumina HiSeq 2000. Multiplex PCR amplification was used to build the TCR beta chain libraries. The amplified TCR beta chain products were analyzed by high-throughput sequencing. Through fastp at Q25 and MiXCR, TCRdb rebuilt clones from the public reads, retaining in-frame beta chains. Identical CDR3 proteins give one entry, which carries the most common genes and DNA. Here the sample has about 140,000 distinct CDR3 sequences; approximately 30% occur a single time. Of the sample, under 2.5% falls within the top ten clones. The CDR3 covers 17 residues, taking in both the cysteine and the phenylalanine. CDR3 DNA is the only sequence kept; it has 51 bases, read in frame from the first base. V lost 0 bases and J lost 10 bases, and the count of bases not matched to a germline gene is 10. In the germline V gene, CDR1 corresponds to LGHNA and CDR2 to YSLEER.

This clonotype showed up many times. It has no known antigen specificity. The sample holds no much larger clone one base away, and base qualities are not on file. Broader findings and caveats from the paper: The study presented the conclusion that tumor T cells originate in lymph nodes as consistent with a hypothesis, not as something directly demonstrated. Tumor T-cell repertoires showed less diversity than lymph node repertoires and more diversity than nontumor tissue repertoires, and tumor T-cell repertoires showed preferential V and J gene usage. Tumor and nontumor tissue repertoires were found to be significantly more similar in luminal-like than in basal-like breast cancer. The data were judged consistent with most tumor T cells deriving from the lymph node and then expanding within tumor tissue.

The sequenced sample consisted of axillary lymph node tissue. The origin of this receptor is a female donor with breast cancer. Some clones in this sample may be carry-over from other donors' samples. The V and J genes are TRBV4-3 and TRBJ2-1, and TRBD2 matches 12 of the central bases. DNA sequence: TGCGCCAGCAGCCAAGACAAGGGAGCTAGCGGGGGGGCCGAGCAGTTCTTC. This is translated as CASSQDKGASGGAEQFF.